The 22 T cell receptor beta chains below come from one sample, sequenced in a study of blood T cell repertoires in COVID-19. The assay was immunoSEQ multiplex PCR, and TCRdb's table has in-frame clones only and misses some. The table records hundreds of thousands of clones, about 87% of them present only once. The sample comprised peripheral blood. These receptors all come from a woman younger than 45 with COVID-19, enrolled during active disease.

V is TRBV21-1 and J is TRBJ2-7; no DNA check was done on the table's D call, TRBD2. TRBV21-1 is assigned pseudogene status. CDR3 length equals 15 residues. The DNA for the CDR3 is TGTGCCAGCAGCTACCCCCGGACTAGGACATACGAGCAGTACGTC. This translates into CASSYPRTRTYEQYV.

This clone occurred once. The V and J genes are TRBV2 and TRBJ2-2; TRBD1 might be the D (5 bases). Trimming removed 5 bases at V and 7 bases at J, with 17 bases between. From germline, CDR1 is SNHLY and CDR2 FYNNEI. This CDR3 is 15 amino acids long. This CDR3 reads CASSSDTPGSGELFF. The CDR3 region has the DNA TGTGCCAGCAGTTCGGACACACCCGGTAGCGGGGAGCTGTTTTTT.

The CDR3 DNA reads as TGTGCCAGCAGCCCAAACGTCTTGGCGGGGGGGCTTCGCGAGCAGTACTTC. Its protein product is CASSPNVLAGGLREQYF. J is TRBJ2-7 and V is TRBV11-2; 9 bases map to TRBD2. From germline, CDR1 is SGHAT and CDR2 FQNNGV. V lost 5 bases and J lost 6; bases outside the gene matches: 17. The CDR3 runs 17 residues.

CDR3: CSVGGLSEADSGNTIYF. The CDR3 DNA sequence: TGCAGCGTTGGTGGCTTGAGTGAGGCGGACTCTGGAAACACCATATATTTT. The V and J genes are TRBV29-1 and TRBJ1-3; D is unresolved. The germline V and J ends were trimmed by 4 bases and 0 bases, with 19 bases remaining between them. This CDR3 comprises 17 residues. The germline V gene encodes CDR1 SQVTM and CDR2 ANQGSEA.

The chain combines TRBV6-2 or TRBV6-3 with TRBJ1-5, with 7 positions matching TRBD1. Trimming at V came to 2 bases and at J to 0 bases, leaving 10 bases not matched to a gene. The CDR3 is 18 residues long. Germline CDR1 and CDR2: MNHEY and SVGEGT. CDR3 in DNA: TGTGCCAGCAGTTACCTGCCAGGGGGAGGTTATAGCAATCAGCCCCAGCATTTT. Translated: CASSYLPGGGYSNQPQHF.

V and J are TRBV9 and TRBJ1-3; D remains ambiguous. The CDR3 sequence is 15 residues long. V gave up 2 bases and J gave up 0 bases, with 9 bases separating them. Germline CDR1 reads SGDLS; CDR2 reads YYNGEE. Here the CDR3 DNA reads TGTGCCAGCAGCGTTGTCGGGAGCTCTGGAAACACCATATATTTT. Residues: CASSVVGSSGNTIYF.

V gene TRBV3-1 (or the pseudogene TRBV3-2) combines with J gene TRBJ2-5; 11 nucleotides align to TRBD2. Germline V gene sequence: CDR1 LGHDT, CDR2 YNNKEL (reference sequence). J gave up 5 bases and V 0 bases, and 11 bases lay outside the gene matches. This CDR3 has 18 residues. CDR3 coding DNA: TGTGCCAGCAGCCAAGATCCGGCTAGCGGGAGGTGGCGGGAGACCCAGTACTTC. Its protein is CASSQDPASGRWRETQYF.

The chain carries TRBV3-1 (or the pseudogene TRBV3-2) and TRBJ1-1; perhaps TRBD1 as D (6 bases). CDR3 length: 13 residues. Trimming left V 2 bases short and J 5 bases short, with 9 bases between. Germline lookup yields CDR1 LGHDT and CDR2 YNNKEL (reference sequence). In nucleotides, the CDR3 is TGTGCCAGCAGCCAATTGCAGGGGACTGAAGCTTTCTTT. Translation: CASSQLQGTEAFF.

The CDR3 region has the DNA TGTGCCAGCAGCCTCCGGGAATCGACCTACAATGAGCAGTTCTTC. Its translation is CASSLRESTYNEQFF. This chain links TRBV2 with TRBJ2-1, with D possibly matching TRBD2 (5 bases). V was pared by 6 bases and J by 2 bases, with 14 bases between. Germline CDR1 SNHLY, CDR2 FYNNEI. There are 15 residues in the CDR3.

V gene TRBV7-2 combines with J gene TRBJ2-1, with D possibly TRBD2 on 6 matching bases. With 5 bases removed from V and 6 bases from J, the gap between germline ends came to 17 bases. In germline, CDR1 is SGHTA, CDR2 FQGNSA. The length of the CDR3 is 15 residues. CDR3 nucleotides: TGTGCCAGCAGCCTCCAAGTTGAGGAGGGCAATGAGCAGTTCTTC. Its translation is CASSLQVEEGNEQFF.

The rearrangement uses TRBV18 and TRBJ1-2, with 7 bases aligning to TRBD1. Germline V CDR1 and CDR2: KGHSH, LQKENI. CDR3 length: 13 amino acids. Trimming took 4 bases from V and 7 from J; bases not matched to a gene: 6. The DNA for the CDR3 is TGTGCCAGCTCACAAGACAGGGTGAGTGGCTACACCTTC. Translating gives CASSQDRVSGYTF.

The genes are TRBV19 and TRBJ2-1; 14 bases fit TRBD2. V shed 5 bases, J shed 10 bases, and the junction held 4 bases outside the gene matches. The CDR3 has 14 residues. Germline CDR1 reads LNHDA; CDR2 reads SQIVND (reference sequence). This chain's CDR3 is CASSAGLAGVEQFF. Written as DNA, the CDR3 is TGTGCCAGTAGTGCGGGACTAGCGGGAGTGGAGCAGTTCTTC.

The CDR3, as DNA: TGTGCCAGCAGTTTACCGACAGGGGGCGCGGGGACCCAGTACTTC. Protein product: CASSLPTGGAGTQYF. This chain connects TRBV28 to TRBJ2-5; 10 bases match TRBD1. The germline V gene encodes CDR1 MDHEN and CDR2 SYDVKM. The trim removed 2 bases at V and 7 bases at J, leaving 7 bases unmatched. CDR3 length: 15 residues.

Note on this clone: A read error may produce the germline difference seen at one junction end. The chain is built from TRBV7-7 and TRBJ2-1; D is uncertain. The germline V gene has CDR1 SSHAT and CDR2 FNYEAQ (reference sequence). This CDR3 region has 16 residues. The CDR3 here is CASSLGLNQNYNEQFF. As DNA, the CDR3 is TGTGCTAGCAGCTTAGGTCTGAACCAGAACTACAATGAGCAGTTCTTC.

This clone was recorded once. The chain combines TRBV5-5 with TRBJ2-6; D remains ambiguous. CDR1 and CDR2 from the germline V gene are SGHKS and YYEKEE (reference sequence). CDR3 length: 18 amino acids. V was trimmed by 2 bases and J by 8 bases, leaving 23 bases between them. Here the CDR3 DNA reads TGTGCCAGCAGCTTTACCCGAGATACGGCACAGTCCACCAACGTCCTGACTTTC. Translating gives CASSFTRDTAQSTNVLTF.

The chain employs TRBV7-2 and TRBJ1-6, with 11 bases identical to TRBD1. Trimming cost V 5 bases and J 7 bases; bases outside gene matches: 13. The CDR3 is 18 amino acids. CDR1 is SGHTA and CDR2 is FQGNSA in the germline V gene. The CDR3 sequence is CASSLMTGTGGGNSPLHF. The CDR3 coding sequence is TGTGCCAGCAGCCTAATGACCGGGACAGGGGGAGGGAATTCACCCCTCCACTTT.

This chain links TRBV4-3 with TRBJ2-5, with unresolved D. This CDR3 has 15 amino acids. The germline V and J ends were trimmed by 0 bases and 5 bases, with 13 bases remaining between them. CDR1 is LGHNA and CDR2 is YSLEER in the germline V gene. The chain's CDR3 is CASSQEVSRFETQYF. The DNA of the CDR3 is TGCGCCAGCAGCCAAGAAGTGTCTAGATTCGAGACCCAGTACTTC.

The chain has TRBV19 and TRBJ2-5, with TRBD2 matching over 7 bases. CDR1 and CDR2 (germline): LNHDA, SQIVND (reference sequence). The ends lost 3 bases at V and 5 bases at J; junction bases unmatched: 3. CDR3 length: 13 residues. Here the CDR3 DNA reads TGTGCCAGTAGTATGCGGGGGTTGGAGACCCAGTACTTC. Amino acid sequence: CASSMRGLETQYF.

This clone appeared many times. The V gene is TRBV9, the J gene TRBJ1-2; TRBD1 agrees at 7 bases. Germline trimming cut 0 bases from V and 2 bases from J; bases unmatched to any gene: 7. Germline CDR1 reads SGDLS; CDR2 reads YYNGEE. The CDR3 runs 16 residues. The CDR3, as DNA: TGTGCCAGCAGCGTAGAGGGGGACAGCTGGAACTATGGCTACACCTTC. This encodes CASSVEGDSWNYGYTF. Based on the CDR3 plus reference TRBV9 and TRBJ1-2, the full variable domain is DSGVTQTPKHLITATGQRVTLRCSPRSGDLSVYWYQQSLDQGLQFLIQYYNGEERAKGNILERFSAQQFPDLHSELNLSSLELGDSALYFCASSVEGDSWNYGYTFGSGTRLTVV.

Concerning this clone: Other DNA sequences from this sample encode an identical CDR3 as well. The V and J genes are TRBV24-1 and TRBJ1-2; D is possibly TRBD1 (5 bases). Germline values: CDR1 KGHDR, CDR2 SFDVKD. Trimming took off 3 bases at V and 0 bases at J, with 13 bases between the two ends. The CDR3 extends over 16 amino acids. CDR3 protein: CATSDPNRGANYGYTF. The CDR3 DNA is TGTGCCACCAGTGATCCCAACCGGGGGGCTAACTATGGCTACACCTTC.

The rearrangement joins TRBV5-5 to TRBJ2-7; 10 bases fit TRBD1. Unmatched junction bases numbered 8, after V lost 4 bases and J lost 4 bases. Germline assignment: CDR1 SGHKS and CDR2 YYEKEE (reference sequence). This CDR3 has 15 residues. In DNA form, the CDR3 reads TGTGCCAGCAGCAGGGACAGGGGCGGTGGGTACGAGCAGTACTTC. Translating it yields CASSRDRGGGYEQYF. The entire variable domain, with the rest obtained from reference TRBV5-5 and TRBJ2-7, is as follows: DAGVTQSPTHLIKTRGQQVTLRCSPISGHKSVSWYQQVLGQGPQFIFQYYEKEERGRGNFPDRFSARQFPNYSSELNVNALLLGDSALYLCASSRDRGGGYEQYFGPGTRLTVT.

The V call is TRBV10-3, the J call TRBJ2-7; 8 bases agree with TRBD2. Trimming took 4 bases from V and 1 from J; bases not matched to a gene: 3. The CDR3 consists of 14 residues. Germline-derived CDR1 and CDR2 are ENHRY and SYGVKD. CDR3 nucleotides: TGTGCCATCAGTGTCGGCGGGGGGTCCTACGAGCAGTACTTC. Amino acid sequence: CAISVGGGSYEQYF.